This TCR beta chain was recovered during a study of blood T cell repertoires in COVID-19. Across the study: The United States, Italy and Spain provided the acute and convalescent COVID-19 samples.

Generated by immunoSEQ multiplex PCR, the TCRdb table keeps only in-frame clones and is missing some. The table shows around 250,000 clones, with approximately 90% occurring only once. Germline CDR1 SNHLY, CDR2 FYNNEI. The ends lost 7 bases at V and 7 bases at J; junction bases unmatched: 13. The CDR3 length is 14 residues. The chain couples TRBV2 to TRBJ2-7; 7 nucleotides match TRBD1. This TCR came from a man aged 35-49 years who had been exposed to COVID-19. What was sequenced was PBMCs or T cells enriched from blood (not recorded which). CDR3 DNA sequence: TGTGCCAGCACCCTCCGGACAGGAGTGTTGGAGCAGTACTTC. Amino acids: CASTLRTGVLEQYF.